A single T cell receptor (beta chain) is shown here with its context. Using RNA template, CDR3s of TCR alpha and beta were amplified with iRepertoire arm-PCR. From the multiplex PCR reads, TCRdb called clonotypes with MiXCR, one entry per CDR3 protein. Of a few hundred thousand distinct CDR3 sequences in the sample, roughly two fifths were seen once. This entry is derived from a study of glioma-infiltrating T cells. Overall study: Presurgical dexamethasone in glioma patients lasted six or fewer days. Target coverage was about 4- to 11-fold for roughly one million blood T cells.

This receptor was identified in a human donor with low-grade glioma or glioblastoma, undergoing nonglioma brain surgery, or in good health (not recorded which). The sequenced sample was glioma tissue, nonneoplastic brain tissue, or PBMCs (not recorded which).

DNA of the CDR3: TGCGCCAGCAGCCCTCGGGACCGATCCTACGAGCAGTACTTC. Translated: CASSPRDRSYEQYF. V usage is TRBV4-1 and J usage is TRBJ2-7; either TRBD1 or TRBD2 may fit D (5 bases each). The CDR3 totals 14 residues. The germline CDR1 and CDR2 sequences are MGHRA and YSYEKL. Trimming left V 4 bases short and J 1 base short, with 11 bases between.